This TCR beta chain is drawn from a study of shared clonotypes between healthy human individuals. Study observations and caveats: It was only blood that was sampled, and tissue repertoires likely differ. Represented genetic and exposure-history diversity was restricted by having few donors.

The authors' processing: ImmunoSEQ sequences covered only the junction and lacked quality scores; filtering therefore differed. Assay: immunoSEQ multiplex PCR; the TCRdb copy retains only in-frame clones and omits some. The V and J calls and clone size come from that table; D and trimming were worked out from the DNA. The sample includes fewer than 2.5 million clones, roughly 93% of them seen just once. Regarding this clone: No antigen is known for it.

V shed 1 base and J shed 2 bases, with 8 bases lying between them. The CDR3 has 14 residues. In germline, CDR1 is SNHLY, CDR2 FYNNEI. The chain carries TRBV2 and TRBJ1-2, with D unresolved. What was sequenced was naive CD4+ T cells from PBMCs. Subset in this sample: CD45RA+ positively selected. This receptor was obtained from a man between 18 and 35 years old in good health. Some clones in this sample may be carry-over from other donors' samples. The CDR3 DNA is TGTGCCAGCAGTGAAGTTGGCAGGAACTATGGCTACACCTTC. Translation gives CASSEVGRNYGYTF.